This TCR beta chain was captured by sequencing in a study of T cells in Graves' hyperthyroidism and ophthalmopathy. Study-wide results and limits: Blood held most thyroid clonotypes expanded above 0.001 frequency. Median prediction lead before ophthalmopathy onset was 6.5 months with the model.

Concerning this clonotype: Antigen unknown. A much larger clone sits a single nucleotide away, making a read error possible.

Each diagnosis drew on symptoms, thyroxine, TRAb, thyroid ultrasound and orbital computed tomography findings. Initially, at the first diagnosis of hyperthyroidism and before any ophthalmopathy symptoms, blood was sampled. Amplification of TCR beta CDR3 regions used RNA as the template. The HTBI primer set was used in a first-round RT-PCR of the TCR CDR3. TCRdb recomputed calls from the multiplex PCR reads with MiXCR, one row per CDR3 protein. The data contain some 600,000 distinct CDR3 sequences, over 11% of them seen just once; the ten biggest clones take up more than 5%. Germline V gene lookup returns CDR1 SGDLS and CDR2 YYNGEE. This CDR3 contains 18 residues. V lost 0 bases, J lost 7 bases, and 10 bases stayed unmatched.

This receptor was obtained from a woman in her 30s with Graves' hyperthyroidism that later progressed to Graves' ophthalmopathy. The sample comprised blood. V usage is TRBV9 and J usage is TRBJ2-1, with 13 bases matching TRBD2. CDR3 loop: CASSVVGTSGTPGNEQFF. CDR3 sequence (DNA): TGTGCCAGCAGCGTAGTGGGGACTAGCGGGACCCCTGGAAATGAGCAGTTCTTC. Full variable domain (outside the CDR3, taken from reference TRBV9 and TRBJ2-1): DSGVTQTPKHLITATGQRVTLRCSPRSGDLSVYWYQQSLDQGLQFLIQYYNGEERAKGNILERFSAQQFPDLHSELNLSSLELGDSALYFCASSVVGTSGTPGNEQFFGPGTRLTVL.